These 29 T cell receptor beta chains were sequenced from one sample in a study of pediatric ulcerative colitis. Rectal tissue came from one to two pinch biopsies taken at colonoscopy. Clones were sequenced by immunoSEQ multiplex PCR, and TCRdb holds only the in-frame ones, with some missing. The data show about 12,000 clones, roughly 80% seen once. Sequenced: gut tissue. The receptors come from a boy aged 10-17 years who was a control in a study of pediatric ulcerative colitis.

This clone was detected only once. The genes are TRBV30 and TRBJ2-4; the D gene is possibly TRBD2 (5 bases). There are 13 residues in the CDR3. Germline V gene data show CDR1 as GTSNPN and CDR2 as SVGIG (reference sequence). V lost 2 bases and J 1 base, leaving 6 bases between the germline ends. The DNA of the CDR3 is TGTGCCTGGAGTCCGGGGGCCAAAAACATTCAGTACTTC. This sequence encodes CAWSPGAKNIQYF.

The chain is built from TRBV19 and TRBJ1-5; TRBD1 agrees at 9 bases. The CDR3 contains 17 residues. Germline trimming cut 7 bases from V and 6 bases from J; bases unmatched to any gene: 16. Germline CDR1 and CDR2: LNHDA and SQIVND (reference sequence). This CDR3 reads CASTMIRGGTGTQPQHF. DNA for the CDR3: TGTGCCAGTACTATGATCCGAGGAGGGACAGGGACTCAGCCCCAGCATTTT.

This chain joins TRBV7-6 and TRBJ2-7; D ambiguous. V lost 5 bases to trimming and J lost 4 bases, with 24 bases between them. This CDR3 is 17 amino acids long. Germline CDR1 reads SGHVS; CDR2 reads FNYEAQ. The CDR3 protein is CASSPIAQGIGSYEQYF. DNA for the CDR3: TGTGCCAGCAGCCCAATTGCGCAAGGGATCGGGTCTTACGAGCAGTACTTC.

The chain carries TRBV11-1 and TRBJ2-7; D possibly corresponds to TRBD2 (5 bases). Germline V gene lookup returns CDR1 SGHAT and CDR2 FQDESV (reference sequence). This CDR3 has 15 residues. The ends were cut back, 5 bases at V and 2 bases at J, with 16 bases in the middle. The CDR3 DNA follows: TGTGCCAGCAGCCATGCCTGGACTCTCACCTACGAGCAGTACTTC. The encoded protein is CASSHAWTLTYEQYF. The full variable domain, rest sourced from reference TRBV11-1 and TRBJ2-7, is EAEVAQSPRYKITEKSQAVAFWCDPISGHATLYWYRQILGQGPELLVQFQDESVVDDSQLPKDRFSAERLKGVDSTLKIQPAELGDSAMYLCASSHAWTLTYEQYFGPGTRLTVT.

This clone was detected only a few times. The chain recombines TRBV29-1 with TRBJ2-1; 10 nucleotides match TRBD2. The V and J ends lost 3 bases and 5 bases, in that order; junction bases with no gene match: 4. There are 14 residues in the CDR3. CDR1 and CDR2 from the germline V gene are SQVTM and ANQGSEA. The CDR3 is CSVDTSGINNEQFF. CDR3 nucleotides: TGCAGCGTTGATACTAGCGGGATTAACAATGAGCAGTTCTTC.

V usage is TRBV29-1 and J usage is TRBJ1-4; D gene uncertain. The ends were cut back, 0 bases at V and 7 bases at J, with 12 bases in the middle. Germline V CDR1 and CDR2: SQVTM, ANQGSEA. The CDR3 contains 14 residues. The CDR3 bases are TGCAGCGTTGAAGAATCGGGGATTGGTGAAAAACTGTTTTTT. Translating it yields CSVEESGIGEKLFF.

The CDR3 spells CASSLAQGGADTQYF. CDR3 DNA: TGCGCCAGCAGCTTGGCTCAAGGGGGTGCAGATACGCAGTATTTT. The V call is TRBV5-1, the J call TRBJ2-3; tentative D call: TRBD1 (6 bases). CDR3 length: 15 residues. The germline V gene encodes CDR1 SGHRS and CDR2 YFSETQ. Trimming stripped 0 bases from V and 4 bases from J, with 12 bases between.

DNA for the CDR3: TGTGCCAGCAGCCCAGGATGGAGGCAGGATGAAAAACTGTTTTTT. Its protein product is CASSPGWRQDEKLFF. The chain uses TRBV5-8 and TRBJ1-4; D gene unclear. Germline V gives CDR1 SGHTS, CDR2 YDEGEE. This CDR3 is 15 amino acids long. The V end was cut by 4 bases, the J end by 6 bases, with 16 bases between.

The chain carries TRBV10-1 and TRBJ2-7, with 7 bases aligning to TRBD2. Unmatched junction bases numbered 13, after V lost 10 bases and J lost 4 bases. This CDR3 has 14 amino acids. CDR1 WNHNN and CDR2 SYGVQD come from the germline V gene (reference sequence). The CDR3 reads CATQAGPSAYEQYV. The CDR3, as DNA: TGCGCCACTCAAGCGGGACCGTCGGCTTACGAGCAGTACGTC.

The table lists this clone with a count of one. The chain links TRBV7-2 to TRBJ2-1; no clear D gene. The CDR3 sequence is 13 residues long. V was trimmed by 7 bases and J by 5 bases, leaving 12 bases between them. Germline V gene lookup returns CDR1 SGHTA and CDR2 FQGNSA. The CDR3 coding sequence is TGTGCCAGCAACTACCGGCTAGACAATGAGCAGTTCTTC. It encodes CASNYRLDNEQFF.

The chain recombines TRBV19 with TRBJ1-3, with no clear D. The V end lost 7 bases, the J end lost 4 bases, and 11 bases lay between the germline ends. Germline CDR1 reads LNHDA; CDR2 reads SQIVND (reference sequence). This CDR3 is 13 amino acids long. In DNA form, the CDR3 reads TGTGCCAGTACACCCGGGGTCGGAAACACCATATATTTT. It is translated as CASTPGVGNTIYF.

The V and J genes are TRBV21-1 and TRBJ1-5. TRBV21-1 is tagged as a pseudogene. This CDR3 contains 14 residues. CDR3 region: CASKELGGNQPQHF. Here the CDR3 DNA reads TGTGCCAGCAAGGAGTTGGGAGGCAATCAGCCCCAGCATTTT.

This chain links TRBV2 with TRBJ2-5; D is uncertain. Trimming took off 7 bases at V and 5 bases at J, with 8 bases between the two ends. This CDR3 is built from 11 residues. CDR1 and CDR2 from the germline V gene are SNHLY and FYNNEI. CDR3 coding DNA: TGTGCCAGCAACGACTGGGAGACCCAGTACTTC. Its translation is CASNDWETQYF. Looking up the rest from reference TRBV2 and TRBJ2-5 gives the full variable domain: EPEVTQTPSHQVTQMGQEVILRCVPISNHLYFYWYRQILGQKVEFLVSFYNNEISEKSEIFDDQFSVERPDGSNFTLKIRSTKLEDSAMYFCASNDWETQYFGPGTRLLVL.

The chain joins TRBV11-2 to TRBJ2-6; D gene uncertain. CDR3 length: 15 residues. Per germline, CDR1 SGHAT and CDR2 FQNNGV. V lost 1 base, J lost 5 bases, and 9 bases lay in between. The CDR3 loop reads CASSLGPLWANVLTF. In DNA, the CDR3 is TGTGCCAGCAGCTTAGGACCTCTCTGGGCCAACGTCCTGACTTTC.

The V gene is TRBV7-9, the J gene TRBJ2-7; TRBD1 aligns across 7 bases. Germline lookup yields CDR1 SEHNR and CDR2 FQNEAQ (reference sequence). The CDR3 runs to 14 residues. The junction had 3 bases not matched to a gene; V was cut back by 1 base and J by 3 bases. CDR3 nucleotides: TGTGCCAGCAGCTTAGGGACAGGCAACTACGAGCAGTACTTC. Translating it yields CASSLGTGNYEQYF.

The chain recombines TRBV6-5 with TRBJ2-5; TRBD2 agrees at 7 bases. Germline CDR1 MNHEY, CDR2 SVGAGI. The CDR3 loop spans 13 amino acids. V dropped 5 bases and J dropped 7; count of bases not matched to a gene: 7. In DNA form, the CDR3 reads TGTGCCAGCAGTCCCCATAGCGGGCGGACCCAGTACTTC. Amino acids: CASSPHSGRTQYF.

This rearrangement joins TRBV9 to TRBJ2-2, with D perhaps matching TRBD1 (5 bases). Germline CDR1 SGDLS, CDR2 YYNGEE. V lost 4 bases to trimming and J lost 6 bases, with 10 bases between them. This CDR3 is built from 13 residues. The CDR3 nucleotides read TGTGCCAGCAGCCCTCAACAGGCCGGGGAGCTGTTTTTT. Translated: CASSPQQAGELFF.

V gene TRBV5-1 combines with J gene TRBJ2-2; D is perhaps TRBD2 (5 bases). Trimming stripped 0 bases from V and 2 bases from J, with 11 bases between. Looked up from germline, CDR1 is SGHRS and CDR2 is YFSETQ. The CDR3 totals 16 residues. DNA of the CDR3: TGCGCCAGCAGCTTGGCTGTGAGGGCTAACACCGGGGAGCTGTTTTTT. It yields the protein CASSLAVRANTGELFF.

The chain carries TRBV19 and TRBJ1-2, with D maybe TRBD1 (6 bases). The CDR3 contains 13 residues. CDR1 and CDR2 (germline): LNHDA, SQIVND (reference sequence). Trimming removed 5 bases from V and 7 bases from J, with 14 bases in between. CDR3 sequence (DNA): TGTGCCAGTAGTGGCACAGGGAATGGTGGCTACACCTTC. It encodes CASSGTGNGGYTF.

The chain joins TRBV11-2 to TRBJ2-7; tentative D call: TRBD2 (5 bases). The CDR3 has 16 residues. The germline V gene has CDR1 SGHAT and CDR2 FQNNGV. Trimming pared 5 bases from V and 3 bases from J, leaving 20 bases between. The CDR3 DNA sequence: TGTGCCAGCAGCCCGATCAGGAGGTCGGGCGGCTACGAGCAGTACTTC. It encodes CASSPIRRSGGYEQYF.

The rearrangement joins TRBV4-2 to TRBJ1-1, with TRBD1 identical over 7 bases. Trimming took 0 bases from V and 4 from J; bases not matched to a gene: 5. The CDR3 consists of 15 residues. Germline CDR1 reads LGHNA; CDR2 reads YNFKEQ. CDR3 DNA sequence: TGTGCCAGCAGCCAAGATGCAGGGGGATTCACTGAAGCTTTCTTT. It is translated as CASSQDAGGFTEAFF.

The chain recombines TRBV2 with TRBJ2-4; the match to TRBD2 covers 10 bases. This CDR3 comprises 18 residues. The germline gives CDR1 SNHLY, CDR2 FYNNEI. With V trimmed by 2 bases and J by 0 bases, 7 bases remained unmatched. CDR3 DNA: TGTGCCAGCAGTGAAAGGCTAGCGGGGGATTTAGCCAAAAACATTCAGTACTTC. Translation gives CASSERLAGDLAKNIQYF.

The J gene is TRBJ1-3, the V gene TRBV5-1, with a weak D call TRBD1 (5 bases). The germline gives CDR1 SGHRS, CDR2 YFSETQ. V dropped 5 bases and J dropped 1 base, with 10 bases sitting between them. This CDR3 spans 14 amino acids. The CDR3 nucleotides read TGCGCCAGCAGACTCGGGACTTCTGGAAACACCATATATTTT. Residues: CASRLGTSGNTIYF.

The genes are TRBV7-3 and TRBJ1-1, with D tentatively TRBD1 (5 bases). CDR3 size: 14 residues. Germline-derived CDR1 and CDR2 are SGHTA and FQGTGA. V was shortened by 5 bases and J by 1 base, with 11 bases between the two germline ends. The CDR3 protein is CASSLSGQNTEAFF. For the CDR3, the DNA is TGTGCCAGCAGCCTGTCCGGACAGAACACTGAAGCTTTCTTT.

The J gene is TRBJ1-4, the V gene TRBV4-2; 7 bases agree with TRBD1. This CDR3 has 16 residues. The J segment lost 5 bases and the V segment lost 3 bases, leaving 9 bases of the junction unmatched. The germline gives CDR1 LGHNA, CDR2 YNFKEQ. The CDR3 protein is CASSQITGQRNEKLFF. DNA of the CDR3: TGTGCCAGCAGCCAGATTACGGGACAGCGGAATGAAAAACTGTTTTTT.

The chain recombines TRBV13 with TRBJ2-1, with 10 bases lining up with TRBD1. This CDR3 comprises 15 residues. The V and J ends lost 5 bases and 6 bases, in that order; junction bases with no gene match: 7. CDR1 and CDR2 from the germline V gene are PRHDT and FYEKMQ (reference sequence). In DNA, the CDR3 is TGTGCCAGCAGCCTTGACAGGGGGCGCATCAATGAGCAGTTCTTC. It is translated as CASSLDRGRINEQFF.

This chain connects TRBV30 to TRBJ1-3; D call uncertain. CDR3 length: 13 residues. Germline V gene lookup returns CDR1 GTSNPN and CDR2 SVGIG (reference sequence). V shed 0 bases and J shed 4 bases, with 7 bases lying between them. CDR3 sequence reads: CAWSVLEGNTIYF. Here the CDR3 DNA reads TGTGCCTGGAGTGTACTTGAAGGAAACACCATATATTTT.

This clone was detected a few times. CDR3 sequence reads: CASSLVTSTDTQYF. The DNA for the CDR3 is TGTGCCAGCAGCTTAGTTACAAGCACAGATACGCAGTATTTT. The chain has TRBV7-2 and TRBJ2-3; unclear D gene. Germline assignment: CDR1 SGHTA and CDR2 FQGNSA. The length of the CDR3 is 14 residues. Between the trimmed V and J ends, which lost 1 base and 0 bases, there was a span of 5 bases.

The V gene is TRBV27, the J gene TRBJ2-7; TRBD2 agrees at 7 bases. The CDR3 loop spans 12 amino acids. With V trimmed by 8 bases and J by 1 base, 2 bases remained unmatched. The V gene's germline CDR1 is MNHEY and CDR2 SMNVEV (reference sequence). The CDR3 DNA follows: TGTGCCAGCTGGGACTATTCCTACGAGCAGTACGTC. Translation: CASWDYSYEQYV.